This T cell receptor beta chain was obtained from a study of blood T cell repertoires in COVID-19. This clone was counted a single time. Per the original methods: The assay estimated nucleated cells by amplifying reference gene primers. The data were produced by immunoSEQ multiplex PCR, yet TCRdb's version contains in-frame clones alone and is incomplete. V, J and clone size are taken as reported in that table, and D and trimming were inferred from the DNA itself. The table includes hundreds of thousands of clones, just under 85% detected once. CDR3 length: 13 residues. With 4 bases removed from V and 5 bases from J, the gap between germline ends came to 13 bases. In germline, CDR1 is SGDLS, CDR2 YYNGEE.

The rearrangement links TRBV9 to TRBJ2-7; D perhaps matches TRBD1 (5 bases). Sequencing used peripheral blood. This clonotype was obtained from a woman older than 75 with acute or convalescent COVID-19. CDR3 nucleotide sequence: TGTGCCAGCAGCCTAGGTCCCAGGGACGAGCAGTACTTC. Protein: CASSLGPRDEQYF.